The T cell receptor (beta chain) described here comes from a study of T-cell memory formation after mild COVID-19. Study as a whole: Clustering of TCRs was largely donor specific.

J lost 4 bases, V lost 6 bases, and 7 bases had no gene match. CDR1 is KGHSH and CDR2 is LQKENI in the germline V gene. This CDR3 is built from 14 residues. Overall study results and limits: CM and EM subsets held most contracting CD4+ clones; EMRA held CD8+ ones. Day 15 to 85 contracting clones showed balanced CD4/CD8; day 15 to 37 expanders favored CD4+.

5'RACE primed at constant segments yielded TCR alpha and TCR beta cDNA libraries bearing sample barcodes and UMIs. TCRdb re-derived calls from the 5' RACE reads in MiXCR, one entry per CDR3 protein. This sample has roughly 400,000 distinct CDR3 sequences, with around 17% found just once. Concerning this clonotype itself: Its specificity is unknown.

The TCR was taken from a man between 18 and 29 years old who had mild COVID-19 (a few samples of this study predate the infection). Cell type and time point are not known. The chain joins TRBV18 to TRBJ2-7, with TRBD1 matching over 9 bases. The sequenced sample consisted of PBMCs or a T cell subset sorted from them (not recorded which). CDR3 protein: CASSATGQGYEQYV. In nucleotides, the CDR3 is TGTGCCAGCTCGGCCACGGGACAGGGTTACGAGCAGTACGTC.